Below, 24 T cell receptor beta chains from the same sample are listed, as sequenced in a study of beta chain features in type 1 diabetes. TCRB transcripts that were expressed got sequenced, as all of the isolated RNA had been reverse transcribed. Only in-frame clones appear in the TCRdb table, and some are missing; sequencing was by immunoSEQ multiplex PCR. The sample lists 900,000 or so clones; about a sixth were seen once. The specimen was naive CD4+ T cells from blood. Receptor source: a woman younger than 30 in good health.

This clone was observed a handful of times. The chain links TRBV6-7 to TRBJ1-1; the match to TRBD1 covers 9 bases. TRBV6-7 is filed as an ORF, its function uncertain. The CDR3 consists of 22 residues. The V gene end was trimmed by 11 bases and the J gene end by 0 bases; junction bases not matched to a gene: 31. CDR3 loop: CAFGQQSPSGDREVGMNTEAFF. CDR3 sequence (DNA): TGTGCCTTTGGCCAGCAGTCGCCCTCGGGGGACAGGGAGGTCGGAATGAACACTGAAGCTTTCTTT.

J is TRBJ2-1 and V is TRBV11-2; D remains ambiguous. Trimming pared 5 bases from V and 7 bases from J, leaving 12 bases between. The CDR3 is 13 residues long. Germline lookup yields CDR1 SGHAT and CDR2 FQNNGV. CDR3 coding DNA: TGTGCCAGCAGCACGACCTCGCGGAATGAGCAGTTCTTC. Protein sequence: CASSTTSRNEQFF.

The chain is built from TRBV6-5 and TRBJ2-7; 9 nucleotides match TRBD1. The length of the CDR3 is 14 residues. J lost 2 bases, V lost 5 bases, and 4 bases had no gene match. From germline, CDR1 is MNHEY and CDR2 SVGAGI. The CDR3 protein is CASSRQGVTYEQYF. Here the CDR3 DNA reads TGTGCCAGCAGTCGACAGGGGGTAACCTACGAGCAGTACTTC.

The sample holds a few counts of this clone. The rearrangement links TRBV27 to TRBJ1-5; D is unclear. The CDR3 spans 13 residues. V gave up 1 base and J gave up 4 bases, with 5 bases separating them. Germline V gene data show CDR1 as MNHEY and CDR2 as SMNVEV (reference sequence). DNA for the CDR3: TGTGCCAGCAGTTTATTCCGTAATCAGCCCCAGCATTTT. Protein product: CASSLFRNQPQHF.

The CDR3 DNA reads TGTGCCAGTAGTAAGCTATCCGGGACTACCCTGGATACGCAGTATTTT. Its protein is CASSKLSGTTLDTQYF. The chain combines TRBV19 with TRBJ2-3; 7 nucleotides align to TRBD2. The V gene end was trimmed by 4 bases and the J gene end by 6 bases; junction bases not matched to a gene: 13. Germline V gene sequence: CDR1 LNHDA, CDR2 SQIVND (reference sequence). This CDR3 has 16 amino acids.

This clone was counted between two and nine times. This chain connects TRBV27 to TRBJ2-2; D is ambiguous. V lost 2 bases and J 6 bases, leaving 7 bases between the germline ends. The CDR3 consists of 13 residues. CDR1 and CDR2 from the germline V gene are MNHEY and SMNVEV (reference sequence). As DNA, the CDR3 is TGTGCCAGCAGTTTAAGTACGTCCGGGGAGCTGTTTTTT. Residues: CASSLSTSGELFF.

This clone occurred a few times. The gene calls are TRBV4-2 and TRBJ2-5, with 12 bases that match TRBD2. Per the germline V gene, CDR1 is LGHNA and CDR2 is YNFKEQ. The CDR3 length is 19 residues. Losses at the gene ends were 3 bases for V and 5 bases for J; bases not matched to a gene: 16. CDR3 region: CASSHLGKLAGGPGETQYF. The CDR3 region has the DNA TGTGCCAGCAGCCACCTGGGGAAGCTAGCGGGAGGGCCGGGTGAGACCCAGTACTTC.

The V gene is TRBV6-6, the J gene TRBJ2-5; TRBD1 matches 7 bases. The end of the DNA is better explained by TRBJ2-7, so the J call may be wrong. The CDR3 consists of 15 residues. Germline CDR1 and CDR2: MNHNY and SVGAGI (reference sequence). Here the CDR3 reads CASSRDSESSYEQYF. CDR3 sequence (DNA): TGTGCCAGCAGTCGGGACAGCGAGAGCTCCTACGAGCAGTACTTC.

Note on this clone: One junction end does not reproduce the germline sequence, and a read error may be involved. V is TRBV6-5 and J is TRBJ2-3, with 8 bases fitting TRBD2. The CDR3 runs 14 residues. From germline, CDR1 is MNHEY and CDR2 SVGAGI. In nucleotides, the CDR3 is TGTGCCATCAGTGACGGGAGGGAGACAGATACGCAGTATTTT. This gives the protein CAISDGRETDTQYF.

Only a few counts were recorded for this clone. The rearrangement uses TRBV6-6 and TRBJ2-2, with a weak D call TRBD2 (5 bases). Germline CDR1 MNHNY, CDR2 SVGAGI (reference sequence). Trimming removed 2 bases from V and 3 bases from J, with 10 bases in between. The CDR3 consists of 15 residues. The chain's CDR3 is CASSYGGAYTGELFF. The CDR3, as DNA: TGTGCCAGCAGTTACGGAGGAGCCTACACCGGGGAGCTGTTTTTT.

The table lists this clone with a few counts. The gene calls are TRBV2 and TRBJ2-3, with 7 positions matching TRBD1. The trim removed 6 bases at V and 2 bases at J, leaving 8 bases unmatched. The CDR3 contains 15 residues. The V gene's germline CDR1 is SNHLY and CDR2 FYNNEI. The CDR3 protein is CASRKRDSPTDTQYF. The CDR3 coding sequence is TGTGCCAGCAGGAAAAGGGACAGCCCCACAGATACGCAGTATTTT.

The chain joins TRBV7-9 to TRBJ2-2; a weak D match, TRBD2 (7 bases). CDR3 length: 16 amino acids. Trimming stripped 10 bases from V and 4 bases from J, with 22 bases between. The germline V gene has CDR1 SEHNR and CDR2 FQNEAQ (reference sequence). CDR3 in amino acids: CATRVWGGHGTGELFF. For the CDR3, the DNA is TGTGCCACCCGGGTCTGGGGGGGGCACGGCACCGGGGAGCTGTTTTTT.

The chain is built from TRBV7-8 and TRBJ2-2; no firm D call. Germline V CDR1 and CDR2: SGHVS, FQNEAQ. The CDR3 runs 13 residues. With 2 bases removed from V and 0 bases from J, the gap between germline ends came to 1 base. CDR3 DNA: TGTGCCAGCAGCTTATCGAACACCGGGGAGCTGTTTTTT. Translating gives CASSLSNTGELFF.

V gene TRBV10-1 combines with J gene TRBJ2-7; TRBD2 agrees at 14 bases. This CDR3 comprises 13 residues. Germline trimming cut 5 bases from V and 11 bases from J; bases unmatched to any gene: 5. The V gene's germline CDR1 is WNHNN and CDR2 SYGVQD (reference sequence). The DNA of the CDR3 is TGCGCCAGCAGTCCTAGGACTAGCGGGAGGAAGTACTTC. It translates to CASSPRTSGRKYF.

V usage is TRBV2 and J usage is TRBJ1-2; D remains ambiguous. There are 12 residues in the CDR3. The germline gives CDR1 SNHLY, CDR2 FYNNEI. Trimming removed 6 bases from V and 4 bases from J, with 9 bases in between. The DNA for the CDR3 is TGTGCCAGCAGCGATACTATCTATGGCTACACCTTC. Translating it yields CASSDTIYGYTF.

The rearrangement joins TRBV2 to TRBJ2-1; 12 bases line up with TRBD2. The V segment lost 6 bases and the J segment 6 bases; nucleotides outside the gene matches: 3. The CDR3 length is 14 residues. Looked up from germline, CDR1 is SNHLY and CDR2 is FYNNEI. CDR3 DNA sequence: TGTGCCAGCAGCGGACTAGCGGGATTCAATGAGCAGTTCTTC. This translates into CASSGLAGFNEQFF. Based on the CDR3 plus reference TRBV2 and TRBJ2-1, the full variable domain is EPEVTQTPSHQVTQMGQEVILRCVPISNHLYFYWYRQILGQKVEFLVSFYNNEISEKSEIFDDQFSVERPDGSNFTLKIRSTKLEDSAMYFCASSGLAGFNEQFFGPGTRLTVL.

This clone was observed a handful of times. The rearrangement uses TRBV11-2 and TRBJ2-5, with D maybe TRBD1 (7 bases). V was shortened by 6 bases and J by 7 bases, with 21 bases between the two germline ends. Germline assignment: CDR1 SGHAT and CDR2 FQNNGV. The CDR3 spans 15 residues. CDR3 nucleotide sequence: TGTGCCAGCAGTTTATCCCCCGTCCAGGGGGGGACCCAGTACTTC. Translation gives CASSLSPVQGGTQYF.

This clone was seen more than once but under ten times. This rearrangement joins TRBV6-1 to TRBJ1-5, with unresolved D. CDR3 size: 14 residues. Trimming removed 5 bases from V and 4 bases from J, with 12 bases in between. Germline V gives CDR1 MNHNS, CDR2 SASEGT. Here the CDR3 reads CASSIRAGNQPQHF. DNA for the CDR3: TGTGCCAGCAGTATCCGGGCCGGGAATCAGCCCCAGCATTTT.

This clone was observed a handful of times. The chain is built from TRBV28 and TRBJ2-2; 9 nucleotides match TRBD2. CDR1 is MDHEN, CDR2 SYDVKM, per germline. The CDR3 is 16 residues long. V trimming: 3 bases; J trimming: 7 bases; junction bases outside the gene matches: 9. The DNA for the CDR3 is TGTGCCAGCAGTTTGGGCGCTAGCGGGGACCACGGGGAGCTGTTTTTT. It translates to CASSLGASGDHGELFF.

Notes on this clone: Other DNA sequences from this sample encode an identical CDR3 as well. The chain recombines TRBV18 with TRBJ1-1, with D possibly matching TRBD1 (5 bases). Per germline, CDR1 KGHSH and CDR2 LQKENI. Trimming took 3 bases from V and 0 from J, leaving 8 bases between them. The CDR3 has 14 residues. The CDR3 nucleotides are TGTGCCAGCTCACCCCAGGGTATGAACACTGAAGCTTTCTTT. Its protein is CASSPQGMNTEAFF.

The chain uses TRBV2 and TRBJ2-7, with D possibly matching TRBD2 (5 bases). Per the germline V gene, CDR1 is SNHLY and CDR2 is FYNNEI. The CDR3 covers 15 residues. Trimming stripped 0 bases from V and 4 bases from J, with 13 bases between. The CDR3 region has the DNA TGTGCCAGCAGTGAAGCCTCCCAGAGGGTATACGAGCAGTACTTC. Residues: CASSEASQRVYEQYF.

The gene calls are TRBV15 and TRBJ1-2; 9 bases align to TRBD1. The germline V gene has CDR1 LNHNV and CDR2 YYDKDF (reference sequence). The CDR3 loop spans 16 amino acids. V dropped 8 bases and J dropped 2; count of bases not matched to a gene: 12. The CDR3 sequence: CATSGTGWGTNYGYTF. The CDR3 nucleotides are TGTGCCACCTCCGGGACAGGGTGGGGAACAAACTATGGCTACACCTTC.

This clone came up a few times. The V call is TRBV2, the J call TRBJ2-5, with D perhaps TRBD2 (6 bases). Trimming pared 5 bases from V and 5 bases from J, leaving 18 bases between. This CDR3 region has 15 residues. Germline CDR1 and CDR2: SNHLY and FYNNEI. CDR3 sequence (DNA): TGTGCCAGCAGTCCTAAACTACTAGCAAGTGAGACCCAGTACTTC. Its translation is CASSPKLLASETQYF.

This clone was seen a handful of times. The chain combines TRBV19 with TRBJ2-1, with 11 bases fitting TRBD2. J was trimmed by 9 bases and V by 2 bases; bases with no gene match: 0. The CDR3 consists of 13 residues. Germline V gene sequence: CDR1 LNHDA, CDR2 SQIVND (reference sequence). CDR3 sequence reads: CASSILAGGEQFF. CDR3 nucleotide sequence: TGTGCCAGTAGTATACTAGCGGGAGGTGAGCAGTTCTTC.